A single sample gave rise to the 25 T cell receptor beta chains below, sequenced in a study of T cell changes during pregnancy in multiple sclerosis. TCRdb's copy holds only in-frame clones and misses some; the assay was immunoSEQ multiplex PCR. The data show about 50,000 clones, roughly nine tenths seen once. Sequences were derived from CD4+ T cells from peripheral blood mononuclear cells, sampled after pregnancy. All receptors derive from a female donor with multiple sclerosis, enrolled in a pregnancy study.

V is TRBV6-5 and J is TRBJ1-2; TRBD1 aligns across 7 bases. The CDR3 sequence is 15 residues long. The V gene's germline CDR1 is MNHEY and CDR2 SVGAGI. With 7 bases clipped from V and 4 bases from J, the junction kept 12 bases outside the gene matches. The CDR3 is CASIWDRNPPYGYTF. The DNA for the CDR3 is TGTGCCAGCATTTGGGACAGAAACCCCCCCTATGGCTACACCTTC.

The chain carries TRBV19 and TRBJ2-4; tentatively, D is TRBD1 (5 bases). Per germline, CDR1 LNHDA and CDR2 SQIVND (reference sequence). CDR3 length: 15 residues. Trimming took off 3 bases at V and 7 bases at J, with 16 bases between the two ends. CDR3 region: CASSISQAPGNIQYF. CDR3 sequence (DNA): TGTGCCAGTAGTATTAGCCAGGCCCCAGGGAACATTCAGTACTTC.

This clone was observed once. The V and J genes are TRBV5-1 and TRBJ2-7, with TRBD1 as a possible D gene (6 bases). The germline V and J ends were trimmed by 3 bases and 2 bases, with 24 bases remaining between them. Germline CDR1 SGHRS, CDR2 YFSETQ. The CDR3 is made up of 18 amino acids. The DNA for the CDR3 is TGCGCCAGCAGCTCACCCAGGGATTTACAGGGTATCCCCTACGAGCAGTACTTC. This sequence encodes CASSSPRDLQGIPYEQYF.

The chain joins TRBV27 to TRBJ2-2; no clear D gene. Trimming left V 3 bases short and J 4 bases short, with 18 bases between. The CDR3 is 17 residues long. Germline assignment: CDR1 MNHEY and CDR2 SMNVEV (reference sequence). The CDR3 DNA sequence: TGTGCCAGCAGTTTCTCTACGACCCGACTTGTCACCGGGGAGCTGTTTTTT. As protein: CASSFSTTRLVTGELFF.

The DNA for the CDR3 is TGTGCCAGCAGCGGCGGACAGGGAGAGACCCAGTACTTC. Its translation is CASSGGQGETQYF. This chain uses TRBV7-4 with TRBJ2-5; 8 nucleotides align to TRBD1. The CDR3 spans 13 residues. Per the germline V gene, CDR1 is SGHVT and CDR2 is SQSDAQ. With 5 bases clipped from V and 4 bases from J, the junction kept 3 bases outside the gene matches.

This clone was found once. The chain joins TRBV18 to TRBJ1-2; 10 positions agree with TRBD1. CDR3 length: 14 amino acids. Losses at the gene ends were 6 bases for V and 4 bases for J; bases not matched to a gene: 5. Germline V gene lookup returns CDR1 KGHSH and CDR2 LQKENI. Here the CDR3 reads CASSGQGKGYGYTF. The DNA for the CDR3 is TGTGCCAGCTCGGGACAGGGGAAGGGCTATGGCTACACCTTC.

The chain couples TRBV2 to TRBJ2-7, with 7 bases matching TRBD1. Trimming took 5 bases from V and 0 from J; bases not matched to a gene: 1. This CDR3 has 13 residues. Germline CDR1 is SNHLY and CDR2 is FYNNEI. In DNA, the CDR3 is TGTGCCAGCAGTAGGGACAGCTCCTACGAGCAGTACTTC. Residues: CASSRDSSYEQYF.

This CDR3 reads CASSQSPYGYTF. The CDR3 nucleotides read TGTGCCAGCAGCCAGTCGCCCTATGGCTACACCTTC. This chain joins TRBV11-1 and TRBJ1-2; D unresolved. Germline V gene lookup returns CDR1 SGHAT and CDR2 FQDESV (reference sequence). The CDR3 is 12 residues long. Trimming took off 5 bases at V and 4 bases at J, with 8 bases between the two ends.

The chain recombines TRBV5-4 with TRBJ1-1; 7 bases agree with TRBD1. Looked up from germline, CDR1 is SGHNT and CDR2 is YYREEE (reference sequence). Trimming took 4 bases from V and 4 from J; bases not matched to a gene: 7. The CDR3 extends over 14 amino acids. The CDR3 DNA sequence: TGTGCCAGCAGCCTGAGGGGGCCCGGCACTGAAGCTTTCTTT. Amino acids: CASSLRGPGTEAFF. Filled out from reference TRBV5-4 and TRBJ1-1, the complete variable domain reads ETGVTQSPTHLIKTRGQQVTLRCSSQSGHNTVSWYQQALGQGPQFIFQYYREEENGRGNFPPRFSGLQFPNYSSELNVNALELDDSALYLCASSLRGPGTEAFFGQGTRLTVV.

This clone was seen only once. CDR3 bases: TGCGCCAGCAGCTTGGACAGGGGCGGCGGTACAGATACGCAGTATTTT. Protein: CASSLDRGGGTDTQYF. The chain joins TRBV5-1 to TRBJ2-3; 7 positions agree with TRBD1. Trimming at V came to 0 bases and at J to 3 bases, leaving 7 bases not matched to a gene. Germline V gene sequence: CDR1 SGHRS, CDR2 YFSETQ. This CDR3 has 16 residues.

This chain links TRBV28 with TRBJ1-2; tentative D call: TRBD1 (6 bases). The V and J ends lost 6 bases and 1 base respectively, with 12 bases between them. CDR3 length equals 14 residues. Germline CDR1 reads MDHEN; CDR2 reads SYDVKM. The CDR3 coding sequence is TGTGCCAGCAGGCAACAGGGCCTTAACTATGGCTACACCTTC. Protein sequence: CASRQQGLNYGYTF.

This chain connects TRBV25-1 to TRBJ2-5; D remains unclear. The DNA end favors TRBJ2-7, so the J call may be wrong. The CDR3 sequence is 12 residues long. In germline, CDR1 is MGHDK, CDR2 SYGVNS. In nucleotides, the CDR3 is TGTGCCAGCAGTGAAGTCCCATACGAGCAGTACTTC. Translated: CASSEVPYEQYF.

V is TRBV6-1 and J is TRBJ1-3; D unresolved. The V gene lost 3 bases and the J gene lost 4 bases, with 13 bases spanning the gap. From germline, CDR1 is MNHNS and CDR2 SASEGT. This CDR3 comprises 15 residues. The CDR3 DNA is TGTGCCAGCAGTGATAGAGGCAGATCCGGAAACACCATATATTTT. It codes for CASSDRGRSGNTIYF.

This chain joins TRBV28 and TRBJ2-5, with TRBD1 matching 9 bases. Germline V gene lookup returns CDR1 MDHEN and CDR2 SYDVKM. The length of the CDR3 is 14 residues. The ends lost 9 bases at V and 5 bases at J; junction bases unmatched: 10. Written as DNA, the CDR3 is TGTGCCAGTCGCCGGGACAGGGTCGGCGAGACCCAGTACTTC. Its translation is CASRRDRVGETQYF.

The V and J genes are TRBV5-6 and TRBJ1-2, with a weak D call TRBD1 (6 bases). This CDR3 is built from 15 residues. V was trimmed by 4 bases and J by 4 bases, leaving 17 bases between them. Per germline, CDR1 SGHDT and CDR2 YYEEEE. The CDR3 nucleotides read TGTGCCAGCAGCCCGAGTGGGGCAGGGGCCTATGGCTACACCTTC. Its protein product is CASSPSGAGAYGYTF.

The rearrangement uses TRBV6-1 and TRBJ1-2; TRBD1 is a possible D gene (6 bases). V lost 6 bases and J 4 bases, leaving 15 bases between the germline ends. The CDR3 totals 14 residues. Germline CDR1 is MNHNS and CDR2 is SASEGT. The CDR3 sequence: CASSAGQTTYGYTF. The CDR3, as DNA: TGTGCCAGCAGCGCCGGACAGACCACCTATGGCTACACCTTC.

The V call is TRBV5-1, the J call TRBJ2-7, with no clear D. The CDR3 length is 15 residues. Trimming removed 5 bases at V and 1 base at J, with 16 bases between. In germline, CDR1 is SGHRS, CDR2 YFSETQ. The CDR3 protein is CASRAGSSSSYEQYF. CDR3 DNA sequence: TGCGCCAGCAGAGCCGGGTCCTCATCATCCTACGAGCAGTACTTC.

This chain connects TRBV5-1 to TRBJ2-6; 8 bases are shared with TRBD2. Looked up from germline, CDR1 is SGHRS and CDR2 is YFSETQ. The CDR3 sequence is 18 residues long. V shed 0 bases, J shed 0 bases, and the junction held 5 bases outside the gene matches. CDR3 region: CASSLVGGGLSGANVLTF. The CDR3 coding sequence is TGCGCCAGCAGCTTGGTCGGGGGGGGGCTCTCTGGGGCCAACGTCCTGACTTTC.

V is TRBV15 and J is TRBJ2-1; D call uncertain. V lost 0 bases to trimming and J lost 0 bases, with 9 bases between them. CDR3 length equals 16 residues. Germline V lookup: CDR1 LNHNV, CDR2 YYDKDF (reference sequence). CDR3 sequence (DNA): TGTGCCACCAGCAGAGATTGGAGCAACTCCTACAATGAGCAGTTCTTC. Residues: CATSRDWSNSYNEQFF.

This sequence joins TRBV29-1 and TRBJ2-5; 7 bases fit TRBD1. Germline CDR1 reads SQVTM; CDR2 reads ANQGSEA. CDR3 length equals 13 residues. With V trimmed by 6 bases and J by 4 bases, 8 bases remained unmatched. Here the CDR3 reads CSVSGGSGETQYF. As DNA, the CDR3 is TGCAGCGTCTCAGGGGGTTCGGGAGAGACCCAGTACTTC.

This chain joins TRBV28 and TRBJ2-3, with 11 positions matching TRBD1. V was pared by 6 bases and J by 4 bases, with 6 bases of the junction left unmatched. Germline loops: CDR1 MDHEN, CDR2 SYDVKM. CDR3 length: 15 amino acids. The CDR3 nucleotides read TGTGCCAGCAGCTCTCCGGACAGGGGGCCAGATACGCAGTATTTT. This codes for CASSSPDRGPDTQYF.

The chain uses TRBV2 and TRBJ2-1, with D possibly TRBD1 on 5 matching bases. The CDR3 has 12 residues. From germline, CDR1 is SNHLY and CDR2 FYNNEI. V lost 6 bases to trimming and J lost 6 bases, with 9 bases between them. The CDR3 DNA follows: TGTGCCAGCAGCCGGACAATCAATGAGCAGTTCTTC. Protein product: CASSRTINEQFF.

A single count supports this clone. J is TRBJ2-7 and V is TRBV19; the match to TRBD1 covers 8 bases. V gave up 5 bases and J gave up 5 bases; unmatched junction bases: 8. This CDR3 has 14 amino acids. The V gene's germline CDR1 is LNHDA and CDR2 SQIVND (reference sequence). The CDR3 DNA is TGTGCCAGTAGTGTGAATGGACAGGGACACGAGCAGTACTTC. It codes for CASSVNGQGHEQYF.

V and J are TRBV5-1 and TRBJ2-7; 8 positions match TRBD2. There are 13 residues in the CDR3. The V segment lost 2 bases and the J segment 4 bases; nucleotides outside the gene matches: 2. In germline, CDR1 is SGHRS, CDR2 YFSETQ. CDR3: CASSLLAEYEQYF. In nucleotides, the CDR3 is TGCGCCAGCAGCTTACTAGCGGAGTACGAGCAGTACTTC.

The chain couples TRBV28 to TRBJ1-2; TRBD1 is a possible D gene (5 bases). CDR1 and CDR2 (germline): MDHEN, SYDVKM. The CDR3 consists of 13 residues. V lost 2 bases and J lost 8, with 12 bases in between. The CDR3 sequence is CASSLGRGRGYTF. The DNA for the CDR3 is TGTGCCAGCAGTTTAGGTCGGGGGAGAGGCTACACCTTC.